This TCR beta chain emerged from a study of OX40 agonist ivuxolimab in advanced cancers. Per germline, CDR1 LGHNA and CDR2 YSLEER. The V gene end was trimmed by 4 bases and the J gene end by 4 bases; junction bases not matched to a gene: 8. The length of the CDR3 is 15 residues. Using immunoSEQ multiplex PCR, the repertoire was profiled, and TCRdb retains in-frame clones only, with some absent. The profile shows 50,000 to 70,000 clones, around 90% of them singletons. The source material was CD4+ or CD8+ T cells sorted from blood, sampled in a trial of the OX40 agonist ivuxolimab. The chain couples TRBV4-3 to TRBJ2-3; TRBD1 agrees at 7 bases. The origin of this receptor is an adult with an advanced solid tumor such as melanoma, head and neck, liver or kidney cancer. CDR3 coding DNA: TGCGCCAGCAGCCGGGACAGCGTTGGGGCAGATACGCAGTATTTT. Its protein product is CASSRDSVGADTQYF.